This T cell receptor beta chain was found in a study of monozygotic twins with cystic fibrosis. Measured with immunoSEQ multiplex PCR; TCRdb has only the in-frame clones, and not every one. The sample gives about 9,600 clones, about 91% of which show up once; 5.4% is in the top ten. Germline V lookup: CDR1 ENHRY, CDR2 SYGVKD. V was trimmed by 8 bases and J by 4 bases, leaving 8 bases between them. This CDR3 is 11 amino acids long. Input material: blood. This sequence joins TRBV10-3 and TRBJ1-2; no reliable D call. The sequence came from a boy younger than 10 with cystic fibrosis. The CDR3 DNA follows: TGTGCCATCGTAACTCCCTATGGCTACACCTTC. The encoded protein is CAIVTPYGYTF.